This T cell receptor beta chain originates from a study of cytomegalovirus exposure and HLA in healthy donors. The junction had 9 bases not matched to a gene; V was cut back by 5 bases and J by 6 bases. The CDR3 is made up of 16 amino acids. Germline CDR1 SGHNT, CDR2 YENEEA. PCR amplification relied on 60 Vbeta primers (plus 13 Jbeta primers). The protocol was immunoSEQ multiplex PCR, while the TCRdb copy is restricted to in-frame clones and leaves out a portion. The repertoire holds 100,000 to 150,000 clones, 70% to 85% seen once, with approximately 3% in the top ten. In the case of this clone: Antigen unknown.

Whole-study results and caveats: The classifier reportedly diagnosed cytomegalovirus status with high specificity and sensitivity. Exclusion as indistinguishable affected some V segments, including TRBV6-2 and TRBV6-3.

This clonotype was sampled from a boy under 10 years old in good health and CMV-seronegative. V is TRBV11-3 and J is TRBJ2-3, with 12 positions matching TRBD1. Sequencing was done on a sample of PBMCs. CDR3 sequence: CASSLGQGALLDTQYF. CDR3 sequence (DNA): TGTGCCAGCAGCCTGGGACAGGGGGCCTTGTTGGATACGCAGTATTTT.